This TCR beta chain is drawn from a study of CD8 T cells in Susac syndrome. The wider study: Active disease was present in about six of the sequenced Susac syndrome patients, and remission in about eight.

Trimming took off 3 bases at V and 2 bases at J, with 7 bases between the two ends. There are 13 residues in the CDR3. RNA totalling about 0.5 to 1 ug underwent reverse transcription with random hexamers. One entry per CDR3 protein results from TCRdb running MiXCR on the immunoSEQ multiplex PCR reads. Of about 200,000 distinct CDR3 sequences detected, more than 85% appear once; the ten largest clones hold 0.087%. TEMRA cells underwent FACS enrichment and CD8+ and CD4+ T cells underwent negative isolation. The chain carries TRBV12-3 or TRBV12-4 and TRBJ2-5; D not certain. The material sequenced was CD4+ T cells from PBMCs. This TCR was sampled from a human donor with Susac syndrome. The chain's CDR3 is CASSFRVQETQYF. CDR3 coding DNA: TGTGCCAGCAGTTTTAGGGTTCAAGAGACCCAGTACTTC.